Listed here are 2 T cell receptor beta chains from one sample, sequenced in a study of T cells in Graves' hyperthyroidism and ophthalmopathy. RNA transcripts gave rise to amplified TCR beta CDR3 regions. First-round RT-PCR with HTBI primers amplified the TCR CDR3 region. TCRdb used MiXCR to reprocess the multiplex PCR reads, holding one entry per CDR3 protein. The repertoire holds about 320,000 distinct CDR3 sequences, with approximately 16% as singletons. Sequencing was carried out using blood. These receptors were collected from a man aged 25-45 years with Graves' hyperthyroidism.

The chain has TRBV18 and TRBJ2-7, with D perhaps matching TRBD1 (6 bases). The CDR3 extends over 16 amino acids. Trimming removed 3 bases from V and 5 bases from J, with 20 bases in between. Germline V gene sequence: CDR1 KGHSH, CDR2 LQKENI. The CDR3 DNA follows: TGTGCCAGCTCACCCAACTCAGGGGTTTCAGGGAACGAGCAGTACTTC. This sequence encodes CASSPNSGVSGNEQYF.

The table lists this clonotype with a few counts. The chain employs TRBV6-1 and TRBJ1-1, with D possibly TRBD1 on 5 matching bases. The V gene's germline CDR1 is MNHNS and CDR2 SASEGT. V was pared by 7 bases and J by 8 bases, with 11 bases between. CDR3 size: 11 residues. CDR3: CASIRRDEAFF. CDR3 coding DNA: TGTGCCAGCATCCGCCGGGACGAAGCTTTCTTT.